This TCR beta chain was observed in a study of shared clonotypes between healthy human individuals. For the study at large: Three CD4 naive, three CD4 memory, two CD8 naive and one CD8 memory plate were used per donor.

Study outcomes and limitations: In several donors, about 5% of naive CD4 clonotypes appeared in common. It was anticipated that sequencing depth would influence how many clonotypes donors shared.

On this clone: The target antigen is unknown.

Deep was the level used in running the assay. Method: immunoSEQ multiplex PCR; TCRdb's copy keeps in-frame clones and lacks some. This table holds about 360,000 clones, 73% found once. This TCR came from a man aged 25-40 years in good health. Sequenced sample: memory CD4+ T cells sorted from blood. Subset described: CD45RA-negative fraction.

CDR3 sequence (DNA): TGTGCCAGCAAAGCGGGAATCTACGAGCAGTACTTC. This gives the protein CASKAGIYEQYF. V usage is TRBV28 and J usage is TRBJ2-7; 7 bases agree with TRBD2. The CDR3 extends over 12 amino acids. J gave up 3 bases and V 7 bases, and 3 bases lay outside the gene matches. Germline assignment: CDR1 MDHEN and CDR2 SYDVKM.